The next 16 T cell receptor beta chains were all read from a single sample in a study of shared clonotypes between healthy human individuals. The repertoire was sequenced with immunoSEQ multiplex PCR; TCRdb's copy has only in-frame clones and lacks some. The table has roughly 2,300,000 clones, around 93% seen once. Sequenced input: naive CD4+ T cells from PBMCs. The subset here: CD45RA+ positively selected. The receptors derive from a man between 18 and 29 years old in good health. Some clones in this sample may be carry-over from other donors' samples.

The genes are TRBV11-2 and TRBJ1-1, with 12 bases lining up with TRBD1. Germline V gene lookup returns CDR1 SGHAT and CDR2 FQNNGV. The V segment lost 1 base and the J segment 7 bases; nucleotides outside the gene matches: 7. The CDR3 extends over 16 amino acids. CDR3: CASSLGSGTGGLEAFF. The CDR3, as DNA: TGTGCCAGCAGCTTAGGATCCGGGACAGGGGGCCTTGAAGCTTTCTTT.

This clone has a single count. The rearrangement links TRBV4-3 to TRBJ2-7; TRBD2 is a possible D gene (6 bases). CDR3 length: 17 residues. V lost 1 base and J lost 2, with 18 bases in between. Germline assignment: CDR1 LGHNA and CDR2 YSLEER. This CDR3 is CASSQARGGMAPYEQYF. The CDR3 nucleotides read TGCGCCAGCAGCCAAGCTCGGGGCGGGATGGCCCCCTACGAGCAGTACTTC.

The V and J genes are TRBV4-3 and TRBJ1-1, with unresolved D. Between the trimmed V and J ends, which lost 0 bases and 11 bases, there was a span of 13 bases. This CDR3 has 13 amino acids. Germline CDR1 LGHNA, CDR2 YSLEER. CDR3 in DNA: TGCGCCAGCAGCCAAGATCAGAGGCTTGGGGCTTTCTTT. Its translation: CASSQDQRLGAFF.

The chain employs TRBV19 and TRBJ2-1; 7 positions match TRBD1. Losses at the gene ends were 2 bases for V and 0 bases for J; bases not matched to a gene: 4. Germline V gene sequence: CDR1 LNHDA, CDR2 SQIVND (reference sequence). The CDR3 contains 16 residues. This CDR3 reads CASSIRGQSSYNEQFF. CDR3 coding DNA: TGTGCCAGTAGTATAAGGGGGCAGAGCTCCTACAATGAGCAGTTCTTC.

This clone has a handful of counts. This chain links TRBV9 with TRBJ1-6; tentatively, D is TRBD1 (6 bases). The CDR3 is 15 amino acids. CDR1 is SGDLS and CDR2 is YYNGEE in the germline V gene. The germline V and J ends were trimmed by 3 bases and 6 bases, with 13 bases remaining between them. Here the CDR3 reads CASSEGDGRNSPLHF. The CDR3 nucleotides are TGTGCCAGCAGCGAGGGGGACGGCCGTAATTCACCCCTCCACTTT.

The chain uses TRBV9 and TRBJ1-2; possibly TRBD1 for D (5 bases). CDR3 size: 15 residues. Germline CDR1 and CDR2: SGDLS and YYNGEE. Trimming left V 3 bases short and J 8 bases short, with 20 bases between. The CDR3 here is CASSAYPRGRAGYTF. For the CDR3, the DNA is TGTGCCAGCAGCGCTTACCCCCGGGGGAGAGCCGGCTACACCTTC.

The V gene is TRBV5-4, the J gene TRBJ1-4; D is undetermined. The CDR3 spans 13 residues. V lost 5 bases and J 8 bases, leaving 13 bases between the germline ends. From germline, CDR1 is SGHNT and CDR2 YYREEE (reference sequence). CDR3 region: CASSSDPGEKLFF. CDR3 nucleotide sequence: TGTGCCAGCAGTTCGGATCCCGGCGAAAAACTGTTTTTT.

The chain has TRBV30 and TRBJ2-1, with 7 bases that match TRBD2. Trimming at V came to 5 bases and at J to 3 bases, leaving 4 bases not matched to a gene. The CDR3 is 13 residues long. Germline V gene lookup returns CDR1 GTSNPN and CDR2 SVGIG (reference sequence). Here the CDR3 DNA reads TGTGCCTGGGCCGGGACTATCTACAATGAGCAGTTCTTC. It encodes CAWAGTIYNEQFF.

The V gene is TRBV14, the J gene TRBJ1-2, with 8 bases lining up with TRBD1. V shed 3 bases and J 6 bases; nucleotides not matched to a gene: 6. CDR1 is SGHDN, CDR2 FVKESK, per germline. The CDR3 is 14 amino acids. The CDR3 nucleotides read TGTGCCAGCAGCCATACCGACAGGGGAAATGGCTACACCTTC. Its translation is CASSHTDRGNGYTF.

The rearrangement uses TRBV2 and TRBJ2-1; TRBD2 agrees at 7 bases. V was pared by 6 bases and J by 7 bases, with 12 bases of the junction left unmatched. The V gene's germline CDR1 is SNHLY and CDR2 FYNNEI. This CDR3 region has 15 residues. Here the CDR3 reads CASRGQTVGGNEQFF. The CDR3, as DNA: TGTGCCAGCAGGGGCCAGACTGTGGGAGGGAATGAGCAGTTCTTC.

This chain joins TRBV11-2 and TRBJ2-3, with D hard to call. V was trimmed by 4 bases and J by 6 bases, leaving 8 bases between them. This CDR3 has 12 residues. Looked up from germline, CDR1 is SGHAT and CDR2 is FQNNGV. The chain's CDR3 is CASSSLSDTQYF. The CDR3 DNA reads as TGTGCCAGCAGCTCCCTCAGCGATACGCAGTATTTT.

The chain couples TRBV18 to TRBJ2-1; D gene unclear. This CDR3 has 15 residues. CDR1 is KGHSH, CDR2 LQKENI, per germline. The V end was cut by 1 base, the J end by 6 bases, with 13 bases between. The CDR3 nucleotides are TGTGCCAGCTCACCACTTCAAGTTGCAGTCAATGAGCAGTTCTTC. Its translation is CASSPLQVAVNEQFF.

V and J are TRBV2 and TRBJ2-1, with 7 bases aligning to TRBD2. CDR3 length equals 16 residues. The V segment lost 6 bases and the J segment 8 bases; nucleotides outside the gene matches: 16. Germline V gene lookup returns CDR1 SNHLY and CDR2 FYNNEI. The CDR3 region has the DNA TGTGCCAGCAGCGTCAGAGGGAGGGCCTTGGTGGATGAGCAGTTCTTC. This encodes CASSVRGRALVDEQFF. Filled out from reference TRBV2 and TRBJ2-1, the complete variable domain reads EPEVTQTPSHQVTQMGQEVILRCVPISNHLYFYWYRQILGQKVEFLVSFYNNEISEKSEIFDDQFSVERPDGSNFTLKIRSTKLEDSAMYFCASSVRGRALVDEQFFGPGTRLTVL.

CDR3 loop: CASSIAQGARVYGYTF. Here the CDR3 DNA reads TGTGCCAGTAGTATAGCCCAGGGGGCGCGGGTCTATGGCTACACCTTC. The V call is TRBV19, the J call TRBJ1-2; 8 nucleotides align to TRBD1. This CDR3 is 16 amino acids long. The V segment lost 1 base and the J segment 4 bases; nucleotides outside the gene matches: 8. Germline CDR1 LNHDA, CDR2 SQIVND (reference sequence).

The chain is built from TRBV5-1 and TRBJ2-1, with 9 bases identical to TRBD2. V trimming: 5 bases; J trimming: 5 bases; junction bases outside the gene matches: 20. Germline values: CDR1 SGHRS, CDR2 YFSETQ. The CDR3 runs to 19 residues. CDR3 residues: CASRRRTLRLAETNNEQFF. CDR3 coding DNA: TGCGCCAGCAGAAGACGGACATTAAGACTAGCGGAGACTAACAATGAGCAGTTCTTC.

V usage is TRBV19 and J usage is TRBJ1-1, with TRBD1 identical over 9 bases. The CDR3 is made up of 17 amino acids. The germline V gene has CDR1 LNHDA and CDR2 SQIVND (reference sequence). V lost 3 bases and J lost 10; bases outside the gene matches: 18. This CDR3 reads CASSISADGTGFQRAFF. CDR3 sequence (DNA): TGTGCCAGTAGTATTTCGGCGGACGGGACAGGGTTTCAGCGAGCTTTCTTT. Looking up the rest from reference TRBV19 and TRBJ1-1 gives the full variable domain: DGGITQSPKYLFRKEGQNVTLSCEQNLNHDAMYWYRQDPGQGLRLIYYSQIVNDFQKGDIAEGYSVSREKKESFPLTVTSAQKNPTAFYLCASSISADGTGFQRAFFGQGTRLTVV.